The rows below give T cell receptor beta chains drawn from one sample of a study of cytomegalovirus exposure and HLA in healthy donors. Sequenced by immunoSEQ multiplex PCR; TCRdb stores in-frame clones only, minus some. The data show 100,000 to 150,000 clones, with 83% seen just once and around 20% held by the top ten. The specimen sequenced was PBMCs. The receptors originated from a man aged 18 to 35 in good health and CMV-seropositive. The CDR3 runs from the conserved cysteine through the conserved F or W. A D gene is named only where the DNA matches it firmly. Only some rows state a clone size, as once, few, many or a class for expanded clones.

D	size	V	J	CDR3	DNA
TRBD1	.	TRBV18	TRBJ2-3	CASSPQGAPSTDTQYF	TGTGCCAGCTCACCACAGGGGGCCCCGTCCACAGATACGCAGTATTTT
.	.	TRBV11-2	TRBJ1-2	CASSGFSGVKVQIGYTF	TGTGCCAGCAGCGGCTTTTCGGGGGTAAAGGTCCAGATCGGCTACACCTTC
TRBD2	.	TRBV7-3	TRBJ2-1	CASSLNLEPSGGFTQFF	TGTGCCAGCAGCTTAAATTTAGAGCCTAGCGGGGGGTTCACCCAGTTCTTC
.	.	TRBV30	TRBJ1-3	CAWSGYPRRGGNTIYF	TGTGCCTGGAGTGGGTACCCGAGGAGAGGGGGAAACACCATATATTTT
.	.	TRBV7-9	TRBJ2-1	CASSLGSWYPALDEQFF	TGTGCCAGCAGCTTAGGATCGTGGTACCCCGCCTTAGATGAGCAGTTCTTC
TRBD1	once	TRBV7-2	TRBJ2-4	CASSHRGGELAKNIQYF	TGTGCCAGCAGCCACAGAGGGGGCGAGCTAGCCAAAAACATTCAGTACTTC
TRBD1	.	TRBV30	TRBJ2-7	CAWSPRPGTGWYEQYF	TGTGCCTGGAGCCCTAGACCCGGGACAGGTTGGTACGAGCAGTACTTC
.	.	TRBV5-4	TRBJ1-2	CASSTGQGSIGYTF	TGTGCCAGCAGCACTGGCCAGGGATCGATTGGCTACACCTTC
TRBD1	once	TRBV18	TRBJ1-2	CASSQGQPLYGYTF	TGTGCCAGCTCCCAGGGACAGCCTCTGTACGGCTACACCTTC
TRBD1	.	TRBV27	TRBJ1-1	CASRGPGGLDTEAFF	TGTGCCAGCAGGGGGCCAGGGGGCTTGGACACTGAAGCTTTCTTT
.	.	TRBV6-5	TRBJ1-6	CASRMTGYNSPLHF	TGTGCCAGCAGGATGACGGGTTACAATTCACCCCTCCACTTT
TRBD1	.	TRBV18	TRBJ1-5	CASSPGTGASNQPQHF	TGTGCCAGCTCACCCGGAACAGGGGCAAGCAATCAGCCCCAGCATTTT
.	once	TRBV27	TRBJ2-7	CASSFNEQYF	TGTGCCAGCAGTTTCAACGAGCAGTACTTC
TRBD1	.	TRBV7-9	TRBJ2-7	CASSPSGQLWDEQYF	TGTGCCAGCAGCCCGTCGGGACAGTTGTGGGACGAGCAGTACTTC
TRBD2	.	TRBV5-1	TRBJ2-3	CASSLTSGGAYTQYF	TGCGCCAGCAGCCTGACTAGCGGGGGGGCGTATACGCAGTATTTT
TRBD2	.	TRBV7-6	TRBJ2-2	CASSSIPFAGGQAGELFF	TGTGCCAGCAGCTCAATACCCTTTGCGGGGGGGCAAGCCGGGGAGCTGTTTTTT
TRBD1	.	TRBV11-3	TRBJ1-1	CASSPPGQGRTEAFF	TGTGCCAGCAGCCCTCCGGGACAGGGACGTACTGAAGCTTTCTTT
TRBD2	.	TRBV11-1	TRBJ2-1	CASSIGLAGRNEQFF	TGTGCCAGCAGCATTGGACTAGCGGGTCGTAATGAGCAGTTCTTC
.	.	TRBV4-2	TRBJ1-2	CASSQEFRPAGNYGYTF	TGTGCCAGCAGCCAAGAATTTAGGCCGGCGGGGAACTATGGCTACACCTTC
TRBD1	few	TRBV27	TRBJ1-5	CASSPGTGINQPQHF	TGTGCCAGCAGTCCGGGGACAGGGATCAATCAGCCCCAGCATTTT
.	.	TRBV30	TRBJ2-3	CAWSEEGSTDTQYF	TGTGCCTGGAGCGAGGAGGGAAGCACAGATACGCAGTATTTT
.	few	TRBV19	TRBJ2-6	CASTTGSSGANVLTF	TGTGCCAGTACGACAGGTAGCTCTGGGGCCAACGTCCTGACTTTC
.	.	TRBV4-2	TRBJ2-4	CASSQDGSGPDWF	TGTGCCAGCAGCCAAGATGGCAGCGGCCCCGATTGGTTC
.	.	TRBV9	TRBJ1-3	CASSVEGFVGGHPGNTIYF	TGTGCCAGCAGCGTAGAGGGATTCGTGGGGGGTCACCCTGGAAACACCATATATTTT
TRBD1	.	TRBV5-4	TRBJ1-1	CASSFGQVEEAFF	TGTGCCAGCAGCTTCGGACAGGTGGAGGAAGCTTTCTTT
TRBD2	.	TRBV11-3	TRBJ2-2	CASSFGGGSNTGELFF	TGTGCCAGCAGCTTCGGGGGGGGTTCGAACACCGGGGAGCTGTTTTTT
TRBD2	few	TRBV6-6	TRBJ2-5	CASINGRGEAQYF	TGTGCCAGCATAAACGGGAGGGGAGAGGCCCAGTACTTC
TRBD1	once	TRBV2	TRBJ1-2	CASSDGDRGSANYGYTF	TGTGCCAGCAGTGACGGGGACAGGGGTTCCGCTAACTATGGCTACACCTTC
.	.	TRBV20-1	TRBJ2-7	CSARLGYEQYF	TGCAGTGCCAGGCTGGGCTACGAGCAGTACTTC
.	.	TRBV9	TRBJ1-2	CASSRDDRIYGYTF	TGTGCCAGCAGCCGCGATGACAGAATCTATGGCTACACCTTC
TRBD1	.	TRBV27	TRBJ2-3	CASSPGQFYTDTQYF	TGTGCCAGCAGTCCGGGACAGTTCTACACAGATACGCAGTATTTT
TRBD1	.	TRBV27	TRBJ2-7	CASSLSNPGRDRSSYEQYF	TGTGCCAGCAGTTTATCGAACCCTGGGCGGGACAGGAGCTCCTACGAGCAGTACTTC
TRBD2	.	TRBV6-5	TRBJ2-5	CASSYSRLAETQYF	TGTGCCAGCAGTTACTCGAGACTAGCAGAGACCCAGTACTTC
.	.	TRBV7-3	TRBJ2-3	CASSLGQLSTDTQYF	TGTGCCAGCAGCTTAGGCCAGTTGAGCACAGATACGCAGTATTTT
TRBD1	.	TRBV9	TRBJ2-6	CASSTGQALSSGANVLTF	TGTGCCAGCAGCACCGGACAGGCGCTCAGCTCTGGGGCCAACGTCCTGACTTTC
TRBD1	.	TRBV15	TRBJ2-7	CATSRAAAGGTGREQYF	TGTGCCACCAGCAGAGCGGCTGCCGGTGGGACAGGGCGCGAGCAGTACTTC
TRBD1	.	TRBV5-4	TRBJ1-2	CASSAGMGQGSYGYTF	TGTGCCAGCAGCGCGGGCATGGGACAGGGGTCCTATGGCTACACCTTC
TRBD2	.	TRBV5-6	TRBJ2-3	CASSLELAGGNTDTQYF	TGTGCCAGCAGCTTGGAACTAGCGGGGGGGAATACAGATACGCAGTATTTT
.	.	TRBV18	TRBJ2-2	CASSRTDTGELFF	TGTGCCAGCTCCCGGACAGACACCGGGGAGCTGTTTTTT
.	.	TRBV30	TRBJ1-4	CAWKQGLLNEKLFF	TGTGCCTGGAAGCAAGGACTGCTTAATGAAAAACTGTTTTTT
.	.	TRBV11-3	TRBJ2-1	CASSSRNGETWDEQFF	TGTGCCAGCAGCTCCAGGAATGGGGAGACCTGGGATGAGCAGTTCTTC
.	.	TRBV7-8	TRBJ1-4	CASSLDRLPLGQPKLFF	TGTGCCAGCAGCTTAGATAGGTTGCCCCTTGGACAGCCCAAACTGTTTTTT
TRBD1	.	TRBV30	TRBJ1-6	CAWSWTGGNSPLHF	TGTGCCTGGAGCTGGACAGGGGGAAATTCACCCCTCCACTTT
.	.	TRBV30	TRBJ1-5	CAWSVGGGGQPQHF	TGTGCCTGGAGTGTAGGAGGGGGGGGCCAGCCCCAGCATTTT
TRBD2	.	TRBV10-3	TRBJ2-1	CAISERLAGGLANEQFF	TGTGCCATCAGTGAGAGACTAGCGGGGGGCCTTGCCAATGAGCAGTTCTTC
.	.	TRBV4-1	TRBJ2-5	CASKPQEYSQETQYF	TGCGCCAGTAAACCTCAAGAGTACAGCCAAGAGACCCAGTACTTC